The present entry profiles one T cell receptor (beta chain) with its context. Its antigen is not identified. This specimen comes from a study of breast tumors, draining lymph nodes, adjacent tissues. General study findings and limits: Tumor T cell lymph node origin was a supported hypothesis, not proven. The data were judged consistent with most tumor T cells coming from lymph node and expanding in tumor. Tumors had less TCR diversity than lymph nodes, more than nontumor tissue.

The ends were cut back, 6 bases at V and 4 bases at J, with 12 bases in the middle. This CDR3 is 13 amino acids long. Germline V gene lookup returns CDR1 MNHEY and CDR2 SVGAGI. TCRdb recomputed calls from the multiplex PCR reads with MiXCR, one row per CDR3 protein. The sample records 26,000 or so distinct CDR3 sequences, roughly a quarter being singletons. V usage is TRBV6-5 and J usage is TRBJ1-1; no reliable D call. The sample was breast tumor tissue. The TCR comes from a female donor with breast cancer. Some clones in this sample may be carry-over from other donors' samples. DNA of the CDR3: TGTGCCAGCAGCTCCCGACTAGGCACTGAAGCTTTCTTT. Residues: CASSSRLGTEAFF.